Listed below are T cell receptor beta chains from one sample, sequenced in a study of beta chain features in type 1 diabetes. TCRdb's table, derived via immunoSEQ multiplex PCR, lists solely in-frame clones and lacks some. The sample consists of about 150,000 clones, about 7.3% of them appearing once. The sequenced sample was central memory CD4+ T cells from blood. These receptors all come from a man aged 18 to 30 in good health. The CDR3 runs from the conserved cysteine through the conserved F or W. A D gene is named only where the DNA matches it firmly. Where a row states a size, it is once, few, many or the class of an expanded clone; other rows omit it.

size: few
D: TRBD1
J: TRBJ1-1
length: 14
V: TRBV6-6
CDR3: CASSGQGGDTEAFF

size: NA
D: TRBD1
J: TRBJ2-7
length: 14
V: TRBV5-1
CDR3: CASSLGATGIEQYF

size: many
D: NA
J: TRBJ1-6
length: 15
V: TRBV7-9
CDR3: CASSLSGTHNSPLHF

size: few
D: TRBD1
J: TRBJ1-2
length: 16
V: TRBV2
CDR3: CASSGLPRTGNYGYTF

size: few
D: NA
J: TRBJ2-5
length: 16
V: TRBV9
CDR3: CASSVVGGGYQETQYF

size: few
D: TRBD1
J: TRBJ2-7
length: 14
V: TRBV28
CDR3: CASSLPTGVHEQYF

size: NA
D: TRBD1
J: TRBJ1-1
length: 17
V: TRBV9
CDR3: CASSPKDRGTLNTEAFF

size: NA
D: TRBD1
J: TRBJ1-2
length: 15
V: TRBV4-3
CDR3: CASSQGTGLFYGYTF

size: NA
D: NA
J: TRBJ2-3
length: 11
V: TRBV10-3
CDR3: CAISFREEVYF

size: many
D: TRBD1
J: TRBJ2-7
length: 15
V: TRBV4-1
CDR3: CASSAPGTGSYEQYF

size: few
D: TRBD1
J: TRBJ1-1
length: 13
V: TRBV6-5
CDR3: CASRDRGWTEAFF

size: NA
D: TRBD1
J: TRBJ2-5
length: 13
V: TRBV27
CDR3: CASSHRGRETQYF

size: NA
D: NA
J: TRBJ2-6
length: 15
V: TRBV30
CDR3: CAWCHGFSGANVLTF

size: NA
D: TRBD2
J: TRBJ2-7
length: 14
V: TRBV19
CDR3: CASSMLAGAGEQYF

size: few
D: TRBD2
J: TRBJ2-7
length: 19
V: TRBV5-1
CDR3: CASSSKTSGRAGSSYEQYF

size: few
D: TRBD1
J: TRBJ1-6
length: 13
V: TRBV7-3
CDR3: CASSQGQNSPLHF

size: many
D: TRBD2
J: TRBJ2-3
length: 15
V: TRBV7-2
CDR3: CASSGLAGLGDTQYF

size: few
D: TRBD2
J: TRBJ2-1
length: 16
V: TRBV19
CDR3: CASSIVAGGLANEQFF

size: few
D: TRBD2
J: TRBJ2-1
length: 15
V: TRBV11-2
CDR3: CASSLATSGYNEQFF

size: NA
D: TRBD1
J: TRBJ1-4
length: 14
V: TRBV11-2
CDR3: CASSLRGVGEKLFF

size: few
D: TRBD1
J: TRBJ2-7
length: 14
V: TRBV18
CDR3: CASRRGDRGYEQYF

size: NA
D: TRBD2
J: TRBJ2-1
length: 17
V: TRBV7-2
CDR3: CASSHRLAGASYNEQFF

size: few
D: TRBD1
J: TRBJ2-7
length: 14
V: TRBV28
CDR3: CASSPGTATYEQYF

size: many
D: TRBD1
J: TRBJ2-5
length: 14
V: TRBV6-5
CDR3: CASRDPTGKETQYF

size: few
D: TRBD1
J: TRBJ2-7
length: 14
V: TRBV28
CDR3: CASRNTGGNYEQYF

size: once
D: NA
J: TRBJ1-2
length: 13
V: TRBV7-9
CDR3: CASSFYRSYGYTF

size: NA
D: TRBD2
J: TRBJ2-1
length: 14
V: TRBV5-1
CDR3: CASSWGLADNEQFF

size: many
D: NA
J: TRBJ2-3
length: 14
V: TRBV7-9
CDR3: CASSLELRTDTQYF

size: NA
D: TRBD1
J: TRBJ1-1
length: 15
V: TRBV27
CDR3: CASSLLQGIAPETFF

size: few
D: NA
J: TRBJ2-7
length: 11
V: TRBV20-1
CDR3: CSASREYEQYF

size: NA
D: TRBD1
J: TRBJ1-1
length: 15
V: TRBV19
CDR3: CASSIGQGWGTEAFF

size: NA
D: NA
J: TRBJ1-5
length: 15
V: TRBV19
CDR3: CASSMGEYSNQPQHF